This TCR beta chain was sequenced in a study of PD-1 blockade in classical Hodgkin lymphoma. Study findings and constraints: CD4+ TCR diversity climbed significantly by C4D1, unlike CD8+ TCR diversity. Newly diagnosed patients and complete responders had comparable diversity at baseline. The origin of the repertoire differences remains undefined, with disease activity or prior therapy as possible causes.

CDR1 SGHTA and CDR2 FQGNSA come from the germline V gene. The CDR3 is made up of 13 amino acids. The V gene lost 6 bases and the J gene lost 4 bases, with 12 bases spanning the gap. This clone appeared a few times. What it binds is unknown. The data were produced by immunoSEQ multiplex PCR, yet TCRdb's version contains in-frame clones alone and is incomplete. In the table there are around 7,600 clones, about 86% of which are singletons. Following autologous stem cell transplantation, relapse occurred in every patient, and exposure to brentuximab vedotin varied. From thawed PBMCs, CD8+ T cells were isolated by magnetic negative selection. Best response was recorded as complete response, partial response or progressive disease.

This chain joins TRBV7-2 and TRBJ1-1; D is unresolved. Sequences were derived from CD8+ T cells from blood, sampled at baseline. The sequence was obtained from a human donor with classical Hodgkin lymphoma. The CDR3 nucleotides are TGTGCCAGCAGAGGACGGGGATTCACTGAAGCTTTCTTT. It is translated as CASRGRGFTEAFF.